These 10 T cell receptor beta chains originate from one sample sequenced in a study of T cell changes during pregnancy in multiple sclerosis (dated by TCRdb to between 2018 and 2020). The library was obtained by the immunoSEQ multiplex PCR assay. TCRdb took over this immuneACCESS table, retaining in-frame rearrangements with V and J assigned. Such tables are incomplete; in checked studies, under half of the missing clones stem from an unresolved V gene, and the remainder is unexplained. The sample table shows approximately 37,000 clones, and about 91% are seen once. The ten largest clonotypes hold 0.7% to 1% of the sample. The sequencing here drew on CD4+ T cells from peripheral blood mononuclear cells, taken before pregnancy. These TCRs come from a female donor with multiple sclerosis, enrolled in a pregnancy study.

The rearrangement links TRBV6-6 to TRBJ1-6; TRBD1 aligns across 9 bases. The V gene end was trimmed by 5 bases and the J gene end by 6 bases; junction bases not matched to a gene: 8. Germline CDR1 reads MNHNY; CDR2 reads SVGAGI (reference sequence). The CDR3 has 16 residues. In DNA form, the CDR3 reads TGTGCCAGCAGTCTGGACGGACAGGGGAGTAATTCACCCCTCCACTTT. Translation: CASSLDGQGSNSPLHF.

A note on this clone: Other nucleotide sequences in the sample specify the same CDR3. The J gene is TRBJ2-5, the V gene TRBV2, with 7 bases fitting TRBD1. Losses at the gene ends were 5 bases for V and 2 bases for J; bases not matched to a gene: 2. In germline, CDR1 is SNHLY, CDR2 FYNNEI. This CDR3 has 13 residues. CDR3 sequence reads: CASSRGQQETQYF. CDR3 in DNA: TGTGCCAGCAGTAGGGGACAGCAAGAGACCCAGTACTTC.

The chain uses TRBV30 and TRBJ2-4, with 10 bases that match TRBD1. The CDR3 extends over 18 amino acids. Trimming took 1 base from V and 0 from J; bases not matched to a gene: 9. In germline, CDR1 is GTSNPN, CDR2 SVGIG (reference sequence). The chain's CDR3 is CAWSALPGQGLAKNIQYF. DNA for the CDR3: TGTGCCTGGAGTGCCCTACCGGGACAGGGGCTAGCCAAAAACATTCAGTACTTC. Based on the CDR3 plus reference TRBV30 and TRBJ2-4, the full variable domain is SQTIHQWPATLVQPVGSPLSLECTVEGTSNPNLYWYRQAAGRGLQLLFYSVGIGQISSEVPQNLSASRPQDRQFILSSKKLLLSDSGFYLCAWSALPGQGLAKNIQYFGAGTRLSVL.

The J gene is TRBJ2-5, the V gene TRBV27; TRBD1 might be the D (6 bases). CDR1 is MNHEY, CDR2 SMNVEV, per germline (reference sequence). The CDR3 length is 15 residues. With 5 bases removed from V and 5 bases from J, the gap between germline ends came to 18 bases. CDR3 region: CASSPTPRGRETQYF. CDR3 nucleotide sequence: TGTGCCAGCAGTCCAACCCCCAGGGGACGGGAGACCCAGTACTTC.

The chain joins TRBV14 to TRBJ1-1, with D possibly TRBD1 on 5 matching bases. V lost 4 bases and J lost 3, with 12 bases in between. The CDR3 sequence is 14 residues long. Germline assignment: CDR1 SGHDN and CDR2 FVKESK. CDR3 residues: CASSRTGVYTEAFF. DNA of the CDR3: TGTGCCAGCAGCCGCACGGGGGTATACACTGAAGCTTTCTTT.

The chain recombines TRBV21-1 with TRBJ2-2; no check of the table's D call, TRBD2, against the DNA was made. TRBV21-1 is assigned pseudogene status. This CDR3 has 17 amino acids. CDR3 in DNA: TGTGCCAGCAGCAAAGCCGGACTAGCGGGGACAACCGGGGAGCTGTTTTTT. Its protein is CASSKAGLAGTTGELFF.

The chain joins TRBV7-2 to TRBJ2-2, with D tentatively TRBD1 (6 bases). Germline values: CDR1 SGHTA, CDR2 FQGNSA. V dropped 7 bases and J dropped 1 base, with 7 bases sitting between them. The CDR3 runs 13 residues. The CDR3 region has the DNA TGTGCCAGCAAGGACAGGAACACCGGGGAGCTGTTTTTT. It specifies CASKDRNTGELFF.

The V and J genes are TRBV2 and TRBJ2-1, with 10 bases that match TRBD2. After removal of 4 bases from V and 4 bases from J, the junction contained 7 bases not matched to a gene. The germline gives CDR1 SNHLY, CDR2 FYNNEI. This CDR3 is 16 amino acids long. CDR3 sequence: CASSASPSGSYNEQFF. The CDR3 bases are TGTGCCAGCAGTGCGTCCCCTAGCGGGAGTTACAATGAGCAGTTCTTC.

CDR3 sequence reads: CATEWDSANYGYTF. CDR3 nucleotides: TGTGCCACGGAATGGGACAGCGCTAACTATGGCTACACCTTC. This chain uses TRBV28 with TRBJ1-2; 7 nucleotides match TRBD1. The J segment lost 0 bases and the V segment lost 10 bases, leaving 8 bases of the junction unmatched. The CDR3 sequence is 14 residues long. Germline loops: CDR1 MDHEN, CDR2 SYDVKM.

V usage is TRBV28 and J usage is TRBJ1-6; 8 bases are shared with TRBD1. The CDR3 sequence is 16 residues long. Germline CDR1 MDHEN, CDR2 SYDVKM. Trimming at V came to 2 bases and at J to 8 bases, leaving 8 bases not matched to a gene. The CDR3 loop reads CASSLGVRGQDSPLHF. The DNA for the CDR3 is TGTGCCAGCAGTTTAGGCGTCAGGGGGCAGGATTCACCCCTCCACTTT.